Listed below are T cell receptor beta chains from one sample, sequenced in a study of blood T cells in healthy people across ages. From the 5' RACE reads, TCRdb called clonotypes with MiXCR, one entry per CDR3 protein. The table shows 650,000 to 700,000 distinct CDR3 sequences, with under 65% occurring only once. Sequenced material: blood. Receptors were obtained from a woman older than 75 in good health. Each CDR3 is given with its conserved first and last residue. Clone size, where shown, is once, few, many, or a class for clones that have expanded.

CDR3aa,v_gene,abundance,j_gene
CASRTGNGEQYF,TRBV27,.,.
CASRPMDRGTGELFF,TRBV5-1,many,TRBJ2-2
CASSQGGTSRYEQYF,TRBV3-1,few,TRBJ2-7
CAHGVEGGDTQYF,TRBV10-3,few,TRBJ2-3
CASSKGGRSHNEQFF,TRBV28,.,TRBJ2-1
CASSPRDTQYF,TRBV18,many,TRBJ2-3
CSVHLIRTGGRETQYF,TRBV29-1,.,TRBJ2-5
CASSFQGPLRSEETQYF,TRBV5-1,.,TRBJ2-5
CASRKSSGNTIYF,TRBV6-2/TRBV6-3,.,TRBJ1-3
CASSQEEGRPSSTEAFF,TRBV4-1,.,TRBJ1-1
CSARDSHYNEQFF,TRBV20-1,many,TRBJ2-1
CASSLGERGTDTQYF,TRBV7-9,.,TRBJ2-3
CASSLRVTGSYNEQFF,TRBV7-2,.,TRBJ2-1
CASNLRGLTTGELFF,TRBV27,.,TRBJ2-2
CSARDLSRNKETQYF,TRBV20-1,many,TRBJ2-5
CASSLKFRSYEQYF,TRBV28,.,TRBJ2-7